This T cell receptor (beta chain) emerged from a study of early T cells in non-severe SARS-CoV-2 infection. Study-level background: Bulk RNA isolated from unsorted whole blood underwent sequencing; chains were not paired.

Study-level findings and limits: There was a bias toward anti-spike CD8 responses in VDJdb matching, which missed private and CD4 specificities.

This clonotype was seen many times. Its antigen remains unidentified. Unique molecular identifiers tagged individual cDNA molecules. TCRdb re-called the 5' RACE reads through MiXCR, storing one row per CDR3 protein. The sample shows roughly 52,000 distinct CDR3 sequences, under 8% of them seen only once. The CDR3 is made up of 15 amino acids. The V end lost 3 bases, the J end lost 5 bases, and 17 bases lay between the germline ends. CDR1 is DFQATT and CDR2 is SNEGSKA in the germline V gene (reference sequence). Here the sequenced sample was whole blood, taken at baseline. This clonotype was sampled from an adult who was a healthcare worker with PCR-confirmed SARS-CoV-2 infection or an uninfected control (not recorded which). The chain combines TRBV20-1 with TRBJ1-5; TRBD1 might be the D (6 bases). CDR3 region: CSASLQGVLDQPQHF. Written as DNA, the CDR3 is TGCAGTGCTAGCCTACAGGGTGTCTTGGATCAGCCCCAGCATTTT.